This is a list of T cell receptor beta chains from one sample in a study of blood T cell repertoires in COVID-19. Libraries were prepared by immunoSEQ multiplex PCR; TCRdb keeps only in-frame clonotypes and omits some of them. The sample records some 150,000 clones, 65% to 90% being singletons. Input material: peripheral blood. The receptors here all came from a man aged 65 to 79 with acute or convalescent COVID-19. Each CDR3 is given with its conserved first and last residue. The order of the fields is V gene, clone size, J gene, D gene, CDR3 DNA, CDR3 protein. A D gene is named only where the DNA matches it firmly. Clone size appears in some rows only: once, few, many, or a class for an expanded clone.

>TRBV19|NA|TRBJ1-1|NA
TGTGCCAGTAGCGTTACAGCAATGAACACTGAAGCTTTCTTT
CASSVTAMNTEAFF
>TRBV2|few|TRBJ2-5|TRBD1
TGTGCCAGCAGCCCACAGGGGATGCAAGAGACCCAGTACTTC
CASSPQGMQETQYF
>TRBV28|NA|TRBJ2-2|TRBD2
TGTGCCAGCAGTTTATTGTTAGGACTAGCTGCGAACACCGGGGAGCTGTTTTTT
CASSLLLGLAANTGELFF
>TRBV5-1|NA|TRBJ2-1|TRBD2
TGCGCCAGCAGCTGGACTAGCGGGAGTGTCTATGAGCAGTTCTTC
CASSWTSGSVYEQFF
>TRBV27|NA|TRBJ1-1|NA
TGTGCCAGCAGTTTATCGGGGGGATCCACTGAAGCTTTCTTT
CASSLSGGSTEAFF
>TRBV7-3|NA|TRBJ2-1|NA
TGTGCCAGCAGCTTGCGAACCAGCGCTGAGCAGTTCTTC
CASSLRTSAEQFF
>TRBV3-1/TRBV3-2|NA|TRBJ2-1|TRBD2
TGTGCCAGCAGCCAAACTAGCGGGGGGGGGAATGAGCAGTTCTTC
CASSQTSGGGNEQFF
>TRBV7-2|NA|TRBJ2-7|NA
TGTGCCAGCAGCACATCCTACGAGCAGTACTTC
CASSTSYEQYF
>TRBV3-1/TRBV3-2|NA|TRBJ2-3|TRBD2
TGTGCCAGCAGCCCTTTAGCGGGAACGGGCACAGATACGCAGTATTTT
CASSPLAGTGTDTQYF
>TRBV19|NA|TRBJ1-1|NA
TGTGCCAGTATAGAGCCAGGCAGGGCGACCACTGAAGCTTTCTTT
CASIEPGRATTEAFF
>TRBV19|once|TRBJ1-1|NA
TGTGCCAGTAGAGTCCTCCTCAACACAAATGAAGCTTTCTTT
CASRVLLNTNEAFF
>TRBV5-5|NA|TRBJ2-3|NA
TGTGCCAGCAGCTTGTGGTCGCAGAACACAGATACGCAGTATTTT
CASSLWSQNTDTQYF
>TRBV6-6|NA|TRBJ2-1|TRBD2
TGTGCCAGCAGTTCGACTAGCGGGCCAAACAATGAGCAGTTCTTC
CASSSTSGPNNEQFF
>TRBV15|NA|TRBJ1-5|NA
TGTGCCACCAGCCTGCGGGGGTTATACAATCAGCCCCAGCATTTT
CATSLRGLYNQPQHF
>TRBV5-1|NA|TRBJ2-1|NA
TGCGCCAGCAGCTTGGATAGTACGTTTCACAATGAGCAGTTCTTC
CASSLDSTFHNEQFF
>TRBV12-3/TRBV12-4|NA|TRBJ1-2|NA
TGTGCCAGCAGTTTATCAGGTGGCTACACCTTC
CASSLSGGYTF
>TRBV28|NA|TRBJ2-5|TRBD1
TGTGCCAGCAGCCCCCGGACAGGGGGACAAGAGACCCAGTACTTC
CASSPRTGGQETQYF
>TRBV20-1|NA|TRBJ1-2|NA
TGCAGTCTCCGTACAGGCTATGGCTACACCTTC
CSLRTGYGYTF
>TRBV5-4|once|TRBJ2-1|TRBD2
TGTGCCAGCAGCTTGCCAGGAGCGGGAGGGGGGAATGAGCAGTTCTTC
CASSLPGAGGGNEQFF